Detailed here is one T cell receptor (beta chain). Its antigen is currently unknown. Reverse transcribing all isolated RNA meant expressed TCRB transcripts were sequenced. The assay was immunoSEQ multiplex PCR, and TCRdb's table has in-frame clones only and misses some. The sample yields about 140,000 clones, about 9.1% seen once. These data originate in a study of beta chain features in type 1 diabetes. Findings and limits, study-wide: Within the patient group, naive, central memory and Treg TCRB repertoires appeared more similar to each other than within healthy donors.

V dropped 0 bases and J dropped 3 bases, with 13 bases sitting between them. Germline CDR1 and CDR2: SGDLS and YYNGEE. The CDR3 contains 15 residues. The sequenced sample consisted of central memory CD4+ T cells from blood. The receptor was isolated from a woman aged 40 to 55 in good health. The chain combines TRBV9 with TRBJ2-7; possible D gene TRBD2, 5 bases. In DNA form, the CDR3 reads TGTGCCAGCAGCGTAGGTGAGGGCGACGGCTACGAGCAGTACTTC. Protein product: CASSVGEGDGYEQYF. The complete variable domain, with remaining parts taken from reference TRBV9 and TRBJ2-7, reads DSGVTQTPKHLITATGQRVTLRCSPRSGDLSVYWYQQSLDQGLQFLIQYYNGEERAKGNILERFSAQQFPDLHSELNLSSLELGDSALYFCASSVGEGDGYEQYFGPGTRLTVT.